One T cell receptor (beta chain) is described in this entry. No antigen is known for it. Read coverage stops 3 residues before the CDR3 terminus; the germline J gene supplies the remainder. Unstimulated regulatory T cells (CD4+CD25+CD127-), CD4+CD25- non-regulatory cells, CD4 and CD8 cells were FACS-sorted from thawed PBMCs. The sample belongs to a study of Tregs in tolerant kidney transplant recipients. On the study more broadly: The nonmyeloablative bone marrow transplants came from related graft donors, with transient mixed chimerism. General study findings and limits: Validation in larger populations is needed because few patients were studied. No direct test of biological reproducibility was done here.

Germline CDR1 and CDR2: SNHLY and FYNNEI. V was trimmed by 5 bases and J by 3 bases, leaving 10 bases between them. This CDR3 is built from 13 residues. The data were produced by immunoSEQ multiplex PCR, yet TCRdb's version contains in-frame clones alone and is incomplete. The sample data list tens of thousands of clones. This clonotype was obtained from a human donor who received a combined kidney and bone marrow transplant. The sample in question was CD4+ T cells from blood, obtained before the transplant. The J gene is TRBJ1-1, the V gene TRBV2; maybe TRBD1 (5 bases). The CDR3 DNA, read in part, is TGTGCCAGCAGTAACAGAGGGGACACTGAA. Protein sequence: CASSNRGDTE. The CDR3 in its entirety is CASSNRGDTEAFF.